This T cell receptor beta chain was captured in a study of T cell responses to AZD1222 COVID-19 vaccine. The study, taken as a whole, reports: Regions left unmutated in variants are reportedly the target of nearly half of spike-specific TCRs. Repertoire sampling was restricted to post-peak T cell response timepoints. Clonal diversity may have been underestimated in mostly white British donors.

Concerning this clone itself: The antigen remains undetermined.

This CDR3 has 11 amino acids. The V end was cut by 3 bases, the J end by 2 bases, with 2 bases between. Germline V gene sequence: CDR1 SGHTA, CDR2 FQGNSA. Second doses that came at about 4 or about 12 weeks were put together. The repertoire was sequenced with immunoSEQ multiplex PCR; TCRdb's copy has only in-frame clones and lacks some. Here the sample spans under 150,000 clones, about 90% being singletons. This receptor was obtained from an adult who received the AZD1222 COVID-19 vaccine. The starting material was peripheral blood, obtained 28 days after the second AZD1222 dose. The chain joins TRBV7-2 to TRBJ2-7; D uncertain. In DNA form, the CDR3 reads TGTGCCAGCAGCTTTGCCTACGAGCAGTACTTC. Protein sequence: CASSFAYEQYF.